This entry describes one T cell receptor beta chain. The assay was immunoSEQ multiplex PCR, and TCRdb's table has in-frame clones only and misses some. The sample lists some 45,000 clones; 70% to 85% were seen once. The germline gives CDR1 GTSNPN, CDR2 SVGIG (reference sequence). The CDR3 totals 18 residues. The V gene end was trimmed by 3 bases and the J gene end by 6 bases; junction bases not matched to a gene: 20. PCR or immunohistochemistry showed mismatch repair deficiency in every enrolled patient. TCRs were sequenced from a few patients responding to pembrolizumab. The sample is drawn from a study of PD-1 blockade in mismatch repair-deficient tumors.

The sample in question was PBMCs, obtained before pembrolizumab treatment. This rearrangement joins TRBV30 to TRBJ2-7; 10 nucleotides match TRBD1. The source of this sequence is an adult with mismatch repair-deficient cancer. In DNA form, the CDR3 reads TGTGCCTGGAGCCCTATCGGGCCCCCCGGACAGGGGGGTACCGAGCAGTACTTC. Translating gives CAWSPIGPPGQGGTEQYF.